This T cell receptor (beta chain) is drawn from a study of a mutant IDH1 vaccine in newly diagnosed glioma. The overall study: Patients previously underwent radiotherapy, temozolomide, or both, and most underwent both.

This clone was counted between two and nine times. Its target is unknown. Trimming left V 4 bases short and J 6 bases short, with 15 bases between. Germline values: CDR1 SEHNR, CDR2 FQNEAQ (reference sequence). There are 15 residues in the CDR3. TCRdb's table, derived via immunoSEQ multiplex PCR, lists solely in-frame clones and lacks some. The sample lists around 25,000 clones; over 65% were seen once. Whole-study results and caveats: Evidence of vaccine-induced immune responses was documented in approximately 93% of patients. Seemingly, top peripheral T cell clonotype changes bore no relation to pseudoprogression.

Time point in this sample: week 11, during vaccination. The investigators gave 300 ug of mutant IDH1 20-mer peptide in each vaccine dose, together with topical imiquimod. Donors had new IDH1-mutant astrocytomas of WHO grade 3 or 4 (ATRX-lost). Material: PBMCs, obtained from a glioma patient whose treatment included an IDH1 peptide vaccine. This clonotype was sampled from a woman between 18 and 29 years old with glioma. The J gene is TRBJ2-2, the V gene TRBV7-9, with a tentative D call TRBD1 (6 bases). CDR3 in amino acids: CASSWSGARAGELFF. CDR3 DNA: TGTGCCAGCAGCTGGTCAGGGGCGAGAGCCGGGGAGCTGTTTTTT.